This entry features one TCR beta chain sequence. Its antigen is currently unknown. This specimen belongs to a study of cytomegalovirus exposure and HLA in healthy donors. A multiplex PCR was run with 60 Vbeta primers and 13 Jbeta primers. Profiling relied on immunoSEQ multiplex PCR, and the TCRdb table lists in-frame clones only, not all of them. Here the sample spans 120,000 to 150,000 clones, roughly 80% being singletons. Study-level findings and limits: Per published accounts, TCR beta sequences correctly predicted the HLA-A and HLA-B alleles of most subjects.

Trimming cost V 1 base and J 3 bases, with 14 bases left between them. Looked up from germline, CDR1 is SGHVS and CDR2 is FQNEAQ. The CDR3 extends over 16 amino acids. V usage is TRBV7-8 and J usage is TRBJ2-3; tentative D call: TRBD2 (5 bases). The sample consisted of PBMCs. This receptor was identified in a boy aged 2 to 10 in good health and CMV-seronegative. CDR3 nucleotides: TGTGCCAGCAGCTTAGGCGGAGGACGTTTGACAGATACGCAGTATTTT. Its protein product is CASSLGGGRLTDTQYF.